The rows below give T cell receptor beta chains drawn from one sample of a study of OX40 agonist ivuxolimab in advanced cancers. TCRdb's table, derived via immunoSEQ multiplex PCR, lists solely in-frame clones and lacks some. The sample contains about 80,000 clones, roughly 90% of which appear only once. Here the sequenced sample was CD4+ or CD8+ T cells sorted from blood, taken in a trial of the OX40 agonist ivuxolimab. The origin of the receptors is an adult with an advanced solid tumor such as melanoma, head and neck, liver or kidney cancer. The CDR3 runs from the conserved cysteine through the conserved F or W. Each record gives: CDR3 protein, CDR3 DNA, V gene, clone size, J gene, D gene. D genes are given only for firm matches. Clone size, where shown, is once, few, many, or a class for clones that have expanded.

CASSSTGSYEQYF	TGTGCCAGCAGCTCGACAGGGAGCTACGAGCAGTACTTC	TRBV7-2	-	TRBJ2-7	TRBD1
CASSRTSGRALHPYEQYF	TGTGCCAGCAGCCGGACTAGCGGGAGGGCCCTCCACCCTTACGAGCAGTACTTC	TRBV11-2	-	TRBJ2-7	TRBD2
CASSQEPALPNEQFF	TGCGCCAGCAGCCAAGAACCCGCCCTGCCGAATGAGCAGTTCTTC	TRBV4-3	-	TRBJ2-1	-
CASSEGAGVETQYF	TGTGCCAGTAGTGAGGGGGCGGGGGTAGAGACCCAGTACTTC	TRBV19	once	TRBJ2-5	-
CASSPYSGRARELFF	TGTGCCAGCAGCCCATACAGCGGGAGGGCCCGGGAGCTGTTTTTT	TRBV7-2	-	TRBJ2-2	TRBD2
CASSLGLRAGNTIYF	TGTGCCAGCAGCTTAGGATTGAGGGCTGGAAACACCATATATTTT	TRBV11-2	once	TRBJ1-3	-
CASSSEGQGELRTF	TGTGCCAGCAGCTCTGAGGGGCAGGGGGAACTTCGGACCTTC	TRBV5-4	-	TRBJ1-2	TRBD1
CASRLDSQTQYF	TGTGCCAGCAGACTCGACAGCCAGACCCAGTACTTC	TRBV28	once	TRBJ2-5	-
CATRDGWYQETQYF	TGTGCCACCCGGGACGGTTGGTACCAAGAGACCCAGTACTTC	TRBV15	-	TRBJ2-5	-
CAWSPARQGAAFF	TGTGCCTGGAGTCCCGCGAGACAGGGGGCAGCTTTCTTT	TRBV30	few	TRBJ1-1	TRBD1
CASSSDKGSFEQFF	TGTGCCAGCTCGAGTGATAAGGGGTCTTTTGAGCAGTTCTTC	TRBV2	-	TRBJ2-1	-
CASSRAPSRRDEQFF	TGTGCCAGCAGCAGAGCACCCTCTCGGCGCGATGAGCAGTTCTTC	TRBV5-8	-	TRBJ2-1	-
CAISEGGTGSSYNEQFF	TGTGCCATCAGTGAGGGGGGGACAGGGAGCTCCTACAATGAGCAGTTCTTC	TRBV10-3	-	TRBJ2-1	TRBD1
CAWTSTSGPYEQYF	TGTGCCTGGACTTCGACTAGCGGACCCTACGAGCAGTACTTC	TRBV30	-	TRBJ2-7	TRBD2
CASSPTDGSNQPQHF	TGTGCCAGCTCACCGACCGACGGTAGCAATCAGCCCCAGCATTTT	TRBV18	-	TRBJ1-5	-
CASSQVRSGTDTQYF	TGCGCCAGCAGCCAAGTCCGTAGCGGCACAGATACGCAGTATTTT	TRBV4-3	-	TRBJ2-3	-
CASSQDMGGRAKNIQYF	TGTGCCAGCAGCCAAGATATGGGGGGGAGGGCCAAAAACATTCAGTACTTC	TRBV4-2	-	TRBJ2-4	TRBD2
CASSTGSYEQYF	TGTGCCAGTAGTACGGGTTCCTACGAGCAGTACTTC	TRBV19	-	TRBJ2-7	-
CASDSGGYQPQHF	TGTGCCAGCGATTCAGGGGGCTATCAGCCCCAGCATTTT	TRBV6-6	-	TRBJ1-5	TRBD1
CASSFPLGGANVLTF	TGTGCCAGCAGTTTCCCCTTAGGGGGGGCCAACGTCCTGACTTTC	TRBV28	-	TRBJ2-6	-
CASSKVSRGRRFYNEQFF	TGTGCCAGCAGCAAAGTCTCCCGCGGGAGACGGTTTTACAATGAGCAGTTCTTC	TRBV21-1	-	TRBJ2-1	-
CASSQDIAAATGNTIYF	TGCGCCAGCAGCCAAGATATCGCAGCCGCCACTGGAAACACCATATATTTT	TRBV4-1	-	TRBJ1-3	-
CASSPTPEGRGQFF	TGCGCCAGCAGCCCAACACCGGAGGGGAGAGGCCAGTTCTTC	TRBV4-1	-	TRBJ2-1	-
CASSHGPTYGYTF	TGTGCCAGCAGCCACGGCCCCACCTATGGCTACACCTTC	TRBV14	-	TRBJ1-2	-
CASSVTFAHTDTQYF	TGTGCCAGTAGTGTAACCTTCGCACACACAGATACGCAGTATTTT	TRBV19	-	TRBJ2-3	-
CASSQQDQPQHF	TGTGCCAGCAGCCAGCAAGATCAGCCCCAGCATTTT	TRBV28	-	TRBJ1-5	-
CASSQVYTSADTQYF	TGCGCCAGCAGCCAAGTTTATACTAGCGCTGATACGCAGTATTTT	TRBV4-3	-	TRBJ2-3	TRBD2
CASSYQQLNTDTQYF	TGTGCCAGCAGTTACCAGCAGCTGAACACAGATACGCAGTATTTT	TRBV6-5	once	TRBJ2-3	-
CASSRGQGPSGNTIYF	TGTGCCAGCAGCCGCGGACAGGGTCCCTCTGGAAACACCATATATTTT	TRBV7-9	-	TRBJ1-3	TRBD1
CASKLSFSANEQFF	TGTGCTAGCAAGCTTAGTTTTAGCGCCAATGAGCAGTTCTTC	TRBV7-7	-	TRBJ2-1	-
CASSFPGTTGNTIYF	TGTGCCAGCAGTTTTCCCGGGACAACTGGAAACACCATATATTTT	TRBV6-6	once	TRBJ1-3	-
CASSRWTSGRDSTDTQYF	TGTGCCAGCAGTCGCTGGACTAGCGGGAGGGATAGCACAGATACGCAGTATTTT	TRBV27	-	TRBJ2-3	TRBD2
CASSQKRTSGSSTDWAKSTQYF	TGTGCCAGCAGCCAGAAACGGACTAGCGGGTCGAGTACCGATTGGGCCAAGTCGACCCAGTACTTC	TRBV4-2	-	TRBJ2-5	TRBD2
CASSYVDTQYF	TGTGCCAGCAGTTACGTAGATACGCAGTATTTT	TRBV6-6	few	TRBJ2-3	-
CASSPGQGKETQYF	TGTGCCAGCTCACCTGGACAGGGGAAAGAGACCCAGTACTTC	TRBV18	-	TRBJ2-5	TRBD1
CSERGLAGQYF	TGCAGCGAAAGGGGACTAGCGGGACAGTATTTT	TRBV20-1	once	TRBJ2-3	TRBD2
CASSQESGKNTGELFF	TGTGCCAGCAGCCAAGAGAGCGGGAAGAACACCGGGGAGCTGTTTTTT	TRBV4-2	once	TRBJ2-2	TRBD2
CASSLWKGRDTQYF	TGTGCCAGCAGTTTATGGAAGGGTAGAGATACGCAGTATTTT	TRBV27	-	TRBJ2-3	-
CASSDREMTEAFF	TGTGCCAGCAGTGACAGGGAAATGACTGAAGCTTTCTTT	TRBV2	once	TRBJ1-1	-
CASSVWQGTGTDTQYF	TGTGCCAGCAGCGTATGGCAGGGGACAGGCACAGATACGCAGTATTTT	TRBV9	-	TRBJ2-3	TRBD1
CAWSVRWTNEKLFF	TGTGCCTGGAGTGTACGGTGGACTAATGAAAAACTGTTTTTT	TRBV30	-	TRBJ1-4	-
CASSEAEAFF	TGTGCCAGCAGTGAGGCCGAAGCTTTCTTT	TRBV6-1	few	TRBJ1-1	-
CASFGTGVRGETQYF	TGTGCCAGTTTTGGGACAGGGGTCAGAGGTGAGACCCAGTACTTC	TRBV28	-	TRBJ2-5	TRBD1
CASRKGLLLNYGYTF	TGTGCCAGTAGGAAGGGGCTACTACTTAACTATGGCTACACCTTC	TRBV19	-	TRBJ1-2	-
CASSQDGTQLTNEQFF	TGCGCCAGCAGCCAAGACGGGACTCAGCTTACAAATGAGCAGTTCTTC	TRBV4-3	-	TRBJ2-1	-
CASSFPGTGEETQYF	TGTGCCAGCAGTTTCCCCGGGACAGGGGAAGAGACCCAGTACTTC	TRBV2	-	TRBJ2-5	TRBD1
CASRQQGITEAFF	TGTGCCAGCAGGCAACAGGGAATCACTGAAGCTTTCTTT	TRBV28	-	TRBJ1-1	-
CASSRPVGDSNQPQHF	TGTGCCAGTAGTCGGCCGGTGGGGGATAGCAATCAGCCCCAGCATTTT	TRBV19	-	TRBJ1-5	-
CASSEYGTGTFTGELFF	TGTGCCAGCAGTGAATACGGAACCGGGACGTTCACCGGGGAGCTGTTTTTT	TRBV6-1	-	TRBJ2-2	-
CASSKTSGQNEQFF	TGTGCCAGCAGTAAGACTAGCGGGCAGAATGAGCAGTTCTTC	TRBV5-4	-	TRBJ2-1	TRBD2
CASSPQTGSDQPQHF	TGTGCCAGCTCACCACAAACAGGGAGCGATCAGCCCCAGCATTTT	TRBV18	-	TRBJ1-5	-
CASSSPAGTPYNEQFF	TGTGCCAGCAGCTCCCCCGCCGGGACACCCTACAATGAGCAGTTCTTC	TRBV7-2	-	TRBJ2-1	-
CASSWGTSGVTDTQYF	TGTGCCAGCAGCTGGGGGACTAGCGGGGTCACAGATACGCAGTATTTT	TRBV5-5	-	TRBJ2-3	TRBD2
CASSDPRLAGAGELFF	TGTGCCAGCAGTGATCCCAGACTAGCGGGAGCCGGGGAGCTGTTTTTT	TRBV2	-	TRBJ2-2	TRBD2
CASSLGVGETQYF	TGTGCCAGCAGCTTAGGAGTAGGAGAGACCCAGTACTTC	TRBV7-2	-	TRBJ2-5	-
CASRPRATGELFF	TGTGCCAGCAGGCCTAGGGCCACCGGGGAGCTGTTTTTT	TRBV2	-	TRBJ2-2	-
CASSELGKENQETQYF	TGTGCCAGCAGTGAATTAGGGAAAGAAAACCAAGAGACCCAGTACTTC	TRBV25-1	once	TRBJ2-5	-
CASSYSHEQYF	TGTGCCAGCAGTTACTCTCACGAGCAGTACTTC	TRBV6-6	-	TRBJ2-7	-
CASSPRQGNTEAFF	TGTGCCAGCAGCCCCAGACAGGGGAACACTGAAGCTTTCTTT	TRBV5-4	-	TRBJ1-1	TRBD1
CASSPLGLAGGLLSTDTQYF	TGTGCCAGCAGTCCCTTGGGACTAGCGGGAGGACTCCTCTCCACAGATACGCAGTATTTT	TRBV27	-	TRBJ2-3	TRBD2